These T cell receptor beta chains were read from a single sample in a study of T cell changes during pregnancy in multiple sclerosis. Produced via immunoSEQ multiplex PCR; TCRdb's table is partial and in-frame only. The sample records 99,000 or so clones, under 95% being singletons. This sample comprised peripheral blood, obtained after pregnancy. These receptors came from a female donor with multiple sclerosis, enrolled in a pregnancy study. The CDR3 runs from the conserved cysteine through the conserved F or W. A D gene is named only where the DNA matches it firmly. Size tells how often a clone was seen (once, few, many) or the class of an expanded clone, and some rows leave it out.

j_call d_call v_call clone_size cdr3_aa cdr3_nt
TRBJ2-6 NA TRBV30 once CATESGANVLTF TGTGCTACGGAGTCTGGGGCCAACGTCCTGACTTTC
TRBJ2-3 TRBD2 TRBV6-1 NA CASSATSGGFTDTQYF TGTGCCAGCAGTGCGACTAGCGGGGGCTTCACAGATACGCAGTATTTT
TRBJ2-2 TRBD1 TRBV5-1 NA CASSVTGAGELFF TGCGCCAGCAGTGTTACAGGGGCCGGGGAGCTGTTTTTT
TRBJ1-2 TRBD1 TRBV7-9 NA CASSPNRGTYGYTF TGTGCCAGCAGCCCTAACAGGGGTACCTATGGCTACACCTTC
TRBJ1-2 NA TRBV5-6 once CASSLGGLTNYGYTF TGTGCCAGCAGCTTGGGCGGGTTAACTAACTATGGCTACACCTTC
TRBJ2-1 TRBD2 TRBV4-1 NA CASSQDLGGLGAYNEQFF TGCGCCAGCAGCCAAGATCTTGGCGGACTAGGGGCCTACAATGAGCAGTTCTTC
TRBJ2-1 TRBD1 TRBV5-6 NA CASSPTGGRGEQFF TGTGCCAGCAGCCCAACAGGGGGCCGGGGTGAGCAGTTCTTC
TRBJ1-4 NA TRBV7-6 NA CASSQNGEKLFF TGTGCCAGCAGCCAAAACGGTGAAAAACTGTTTTTT
TRBJ2-7 NA TRBV28 NA CASSLPGSSYEQYF TGTGCCAGCAGTTTACCGGGAAGCTCCTACGAGCAGTACTTC
TRBJ1-1 NA TRBV27 NA CAVTRFGISEAFF TGTGCCGTCACGAGGTTCGGGATTAGTGAAGCTTTCTTT
TRBJ2-7 NA TRBV9 NA CASSPSLASVAYEQYF TGTGCCAGCAGCCCAAGTTTGGCTAGCGTAGCCTACGAGCAGTACTTC
TRBJ1-1 TRBD1 TRBV19 NA CASSQGARSTEAFF TGTGCCAGTAGTCAGGGGGCACGGAGCACTGAAGCTTTCTTT
TRBJ2-1 TRBD2 TRBV9 NA CASSPRTSGAAYNEQFF TGTGCCAGCAGCCCTCGGACTAGCGGGGCGGCATACAATGAGCAGTTCTTC
TRBJ1-3 NA TRBV7-9 NA CASSLGGGGNTIYF TGTGCCAGCAGCTTAGGTGGAGGAGGAAACACCATATATTTT
TRBJ2-3 TRBD2 TRBV27 NA CASSPVRTRITDTQYF TGTGCCAGCAGCCCCGTAAGGACTAGAATCACAGATACGCAGTATTTT
TRBJ2-7 NA TRBV29-1 NA CSVEDDSSYEQYF TGCAGCGTTGAAGATGACAGCTCCTACGAGCAGTACTTC
TRBJ2-7 TRBD1 TRBV19 NA CASSAGTGAVYEQYF TGTGCCAGTAGTGCGGGGACAGGAGCCGTCTACGAGCAGTACTTC
TRBJ2-7 TRBD2 TRBV12-5 NA CASGTSGLAGRRYEQYF TGTGCTAGTGGCACTTCGGGACTAGCGGGAAGGAGGTACGAGCAGTACTTC
TRBJ1-1 NA TRBV11-2 few CASSRFTGNTEAFF TGTGCCAGCAGCCGATTTACAGGAAACACTGAAGCTTTCTTT
TRBJ1-1 NA TRBV19 NA CASTPPEAFF TGTGCCAGTACCCCTCCGGAAGCTTTCTTT
TRBJ2-2 NA TRBV11-2 NA CASSLGLSTGELFF TGTGCCAGCAGCTTAGGACTGAGCACCGGGGAGCTGTTTTTT
TRBJ1-4 TRBD1 TRBV5-1 NA CASSLFGQGATNEKLFF TGCGCCAGCAGCTTATTCGGACAGGGGGCAACTAATGAAAAACTGTTTTTT
TRBJ2-7 NA TRBV19 NA CASSIPPYEQYF TGTGCCAGTAGTATTCCTCCCTACGAGCAGTACTTC
TRBJ2-3 TRBD2 TRBV27 NA CASSFRLATDTQYF TGTGCCAGCAGTTTCCGACTAGCGACAGATACGCAGTATTTT
TRBJ1-1 NA TRBV6-4 NA CASSPPRKGLRFNTEAFF TGTGCCAGCAGTCCTCCAAGGAAGGGGTTACGTTTCAACACTGAAGCTTTCTTT
TRBJ2-2 TRBD1 TRBV29-1 NA CSVENIQGAPGELFF TGCAGCGTTGAAAATATCCAGGGGGCCCCCGGGGAGCTGTTTTTT
TRBJ2-7 TRBD1 TRBV19 NA CASRPDRVAYEQYF TGTGCCAGTAGACCGGACAGGGTAGCATACGAGCAGTACTTC
TRBJ2-3 NA TRBV5-4 NA CASSPKGGTDTQYF TGTGCCAGCAGCCCGAAGGGGGGCACAGATACGCAGTATTTT
TRBJ2-7 NA TRBV4-2 NA CASSQVHYNYEQYF TGTGCCAGCAGCCAAGTGCACTATAACTACGAGCAGTACTTC
TRBJ1-4 NA TRBV5-6 NA CASSLGGLPGEKLFF TGTGCCAGCAGCTTGGGTGGGCTCCCGGGAGAAAAACTGTTTTTT
TRBJ2-3 TRBD1 TRBV6-4 NA CASSVSGQGNADTQYF TGTGCCAGCAGTGTCTCAGGACAGGGAAATGCAGATACGCAGTATTTT
TRBJ2-7 NA TRBV5-1 NA CASSRPDRLGTYEQYF TGCGCCAGCAGCCGGCCCGACAGACTCGGCACCTACGAGCAGTACTTC
TRBJ2-1 TRBD2 TRBV7-8 NA CASSLAGLAGGEQFF TGTGCCAGCAGCTTAGCCGGACTGGCGGGGGGTGAGCAGTTCTTC
TRBJ2-7 TRBD2 TRBV5-6 NA CASSGLAGGTFYEQYF TGTGCCAGCAGCGGACTAGCGGGAGGGACCTTCTACGAGCAGTACTTC
TRBJ1-2 NA TRBV15 NA CATKDRNSYGYTF TGTGCCACCAAGGACAGAAACTCATATGGCTACACCTTC
TRBJ2-4 NA TRBV30 once CAWSNRVRRIQAKNIQYF TGTGCCTGGAGTAACAGGGTCCGTAGAATTCAAGCCAAAAACATTCAGTACTTC
TRBJ1-4 NA TRBV30 NA CAWSVGASTNEKLFF TGTGCCTGGAGTGTGGGGGCCTCAACTAATGAAAAACTGTTTTTT
TRBJ2-3 TRBD2 TRBV7-3 NA CASSLSGRVTDTQYF TGTGCCAGCAGCTTAAGTGGGAGGGTAACAGATACGCAGTATTTT
TRBJ2-7 TRBD2 TRBV5-1 NA CASSLALASGSYEQYF TGCGCCAGCAGCTTGGCTTTGGCTAGCGGATCCTACGAGCAGTACTTC
TRBJ1-1 NA TRBV25-1 NA CASSEGQRTEAFF TGTGCCAGCAGTGAAGGACAGAGGACTGAAGCTTTCTTT
TRBJ2-2 NA TRBV5-6 NA CASSLGGVRTGELFF TGTGCCAGCAGTTTAGGGGGAGTACGTACCGGGGAGCTGTTTTTT
TRBJ2-3 NA TRBV7-3 once CASSRVSGAQDTQYF TGTGCCAGCAGCCGTGTTTCGGGAGCCCAAGATACGCAGTATTTT
TRBJ2-3 NA TRBV30 NA CAWSVGDSDTQYF TGTGCCTGGAGTGTGGGAGATTCAGATACGCAGTATTTT
TRBJ1-2 TRBD1 TRBV5-1 NA CASSLGTGVNYGYTF TGCGCCAGCAGCTTGGGGACAGGAGTTAACTATGGCTACACCTTC
TRBJ1-5 TRBD1 TRBV28 once CASSLAGGLGNQPQHF TGTGCCAGCAGTTTGGCAGGGGGACTTGGCAATCAGCCCCAGCATTTT
TRBJ2-5 NA TRBV5-1 NA CASSGPGYQETQYF TGCGCCAGCAGCGGCCCAGGGTACCAAGAGACCCAGTACTTC
TRBJ2-1 NA TRBV30 NA CAWSRQSGQFF TGTGCCTGGAGCAGGCAGAGCGGGCAGTTCTTC
TRBJ1-4 NA TRBV5-1 NA CASSFSSREGEKLFF TGCGCCAGCAGCTTTTCTTCCAGGGAAGGTGAAAAACTGTTTTTT
TRBJ2-4 NA TRBV27 once CASAGQPALTKNIQYF TGTGCCAGCGCGGGACAGCCTGCACTGACCAAAAACATTCAGTACTTC
TRBJ1-2 NA TRBV7-9 NA CASSLEVSEGQLYGYTF TGTGCCAGCAGCTTAGAAGTGTCGGAAGGACAGCTTTATGGCTACACCTTC
TRBJ1-1 NA TRBV7-9 NA CASSSSARRGRQNTEAFF TGTGCCAGCAGCTCCAGTGCCCGAAGGGGGAGACAGAACACTGAAGCTTTCTTT
TRBJ2-7 TRBD1 TRBV30 NA CAWQGDIYEQYF TGTGCCTGGCAGGGGGACATCTACGAGCAGTACTTC